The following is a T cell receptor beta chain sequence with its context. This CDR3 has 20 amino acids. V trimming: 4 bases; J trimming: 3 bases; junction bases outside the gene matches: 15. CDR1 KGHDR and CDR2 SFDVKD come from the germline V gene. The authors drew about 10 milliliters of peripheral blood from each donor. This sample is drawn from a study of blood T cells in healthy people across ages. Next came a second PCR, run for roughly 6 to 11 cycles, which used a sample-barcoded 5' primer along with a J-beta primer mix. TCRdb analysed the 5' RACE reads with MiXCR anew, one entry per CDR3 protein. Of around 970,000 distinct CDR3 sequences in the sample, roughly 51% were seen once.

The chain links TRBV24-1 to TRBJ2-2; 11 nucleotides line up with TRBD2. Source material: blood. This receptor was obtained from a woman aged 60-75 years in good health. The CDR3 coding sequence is TGTGCCACCAGTGACGTGGGGGCTACTAGCGGGAGTTTCGACACCGGGGAGCTGTTTTTT. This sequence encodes CATSDVGATSGSFDTGELFF.